This T cell receptor (beta chain) was captured in a study of T cell changes during pregnancy in multiple sclerosis. Sequenced by immunoSEQ multiplex PCR; TCRdb stores in-frame clones only, minus some. The data show about 18,000 clones, approximately 87% seen once. Trimming took 3 bases from V and 1 from J; bases not matched to a gene: 3. The germline CDR1 and CDR2 sequences are MNHNS and SASEGT. This CDR3 has 15 amino acids. The sample was CD8+ T cells from peripheral blood mononuclear cells, taken after pregnancy. The receptor was isolated from a female donor with multiple sclerosis, enrolled in a pregnancy study. This chain connects TRBV6-1 to TRBJ2-5, with 9 bases fitting TRBD2. The CDR3 sequence is CASSDNSGSQETQYF. DNA of the CDR3: TGTGCCAGCAGTGATAATAGCGGGAGCCAAGAGACCCAGTACTTC.